A selection of T cell receptor beta chains follows, all from one sample in a study of CD8+ T cells in alopecia areata. Generated by immunoSEQ multiplex PCR, the TCRdb table keeps only in-frame clones and is missing some. The data show approximately 210,000 clones, approximately 67% seen once. The sequencing used CD4+ T cells sorted from blood, collected around week 44, from a patient treated with tofacitinib. Receptors originate from a human donor with alopecia areata. Each CDR3 is given with its conserved first and last residue. The order of the fields is clone size, V gene, J gene, D gene, CDR3 length, CDR3 protein, CDR3 DNA. The D gene is left open where the match is weak. Clone size appears in some rows only: once, few, many, or a class for an expanded clone.

size: NA
V: TRBV7-6
J: TRBJ1-3
D: NA
length: 14
CDR3: CASSRDTFGNTIYF
DNA: TGTGCCAGCAGTCGAGACACGTTTGGAAACACCATATATTTT

size: NA
V: TRBV15
J: TRBJ1-1
D: TRBD1
length: 15
CDR3: CATRQGGGTRTEAFF
DNA: TGTGCCACCCGACAGGGAGGGGGAACACGTACTGAAGCTTTCTTT

size: NA
V: TRBV29-1
J: TRBJ1-5
D: NA
length: 12
CDR3: CSVGGYNQPQHF
DNA: TGCAGCGTTGGGGGGTACAATCAGCCCCAGCATTTT

size: NA
V: TRBV11-2
J: TRBJ2-7
D: NA
length: 15
CDR3: CASSINPTVSYEQYF
DNA: TGTGCCAGCAGCATAAATCCGACAGTCTCCTACGAGCAGTACTTC

size: NA
V: TRBV29-1
J: TRBJ1-1
D: NA
length: 13
CDR3: CSVSTGLNTEAFF
DNA: TGCAGCGTTTCAACAGGCTTGAACACTGAAGCTTTCTTT

size: NA
V: TRBV7-8
J: TRBJ1-2
D: NA
length: 13
CDR3: CASSSRQAYGYTF
DNA: TGTGCCAGCAGCTCCAGACAGGCCTATGGCTACACCTTC

size: few
V: TRBV29-1
J: TRBJ1-1
D: NA
length: 14
CDR3: CSGKGPPMNTEAFF
DNA: TGCAGCGGGAAGGGACCCCCAATGAACACTGAAGCTTTCTTT

size: NA
V: TRBV19
J: TRBJ2-5
D: NA
length: 13
CDR3: CASSKGPQETQYF
DNA: TGTGCCAGTAGTAAGGGACCACAAGAGACCCAGTACTTC

size: NA
V: TRBV30
J: TRBJ1-1
D: NA
length: 11
CDR3: CAWSGERIAFF
DNA: TGTGCCTGGAGCGGGGAGAGGATAGCTTTCTTT

size: NA
V: TRBV7-2
J: TRBJ2-2
D: NA
length: 13
CDR3: CASSSLDRGELFF
DNA: TGTGCCAGCAGCTCCCTCGATCGCGGGGAGCTGTTTTTT

size: NA
V: TRBV29-1
J: TRBJ1-1
D: NA
length: 12
CDR3: CSVGGLGTEAFF
DNA: TGCAGCGTTGGAGGGTTGGGGACTGAAGCTTTCTTT

size: few
V: TRBV10-3
J: TRBJ1-4
D: NA
length: 13
CDR3: CAISDRANEKLFF
DNA: TGTGCCATCAGTGACAGGGCAAATGAAAAACTGTTTTTT